These T cell receptor beta chains were read from a single sample in a study of blood T cells in healthy people across ages. Each CDR3 protein gets one entry after TCRdb re-called the 5' RACE reads with MiXCR. This sample carries about 1.4 million distinct CDR3 sequences, roughly 64% of them seen once, and the ten largest clones take 5.5% to 8%. Sequencing input: blood. These receptors were taken from a man aged 18-30 years in good health. Each CDR3 is given with its conserved first and last residue. A D gene is named only where the DNA matches it firmly. A row's size may be missing; if present it is once, few, many or a size class.

v_gene	len	d_gene	j_gene	abundance	CDR3aa	CDR3nt
TRBV21-1	16	NA	TRBJ2-7	NA	CASSTLGGQHSYEQYF	TGTGCCAGCAGCACCCTAGGAGGACAGCACTCCTACGAGCAGTACTTC
TRBV11-2	13	NA	TRBJ2-7	many	CASSSGTGDEQYF	TGTGCCAGCAGCTCGGGGACTGGCGACGAGCAGTACTTC
TRBV7-9	15	TRBD2	TRBJ2-7	NA	CASSLELAGYYEQYF	TGTGCCAGCAGCTTAGAGTTAGCGGGGTACTACGAGCAGTACTTC
TRBV5-1	15	TRBD1	TRBJ2-7	NA	CASSPGTAEGYEQYF	TGCGCCAGCAGCCCGGGGACAGCCGAAGGCTACGAGCAGTACTTC
TRBV7-9	15	NA	TRBJ2-2	NA	CASSADQWGTGELFF	TGTGCCAGCAGCGCGGACCAGTGGGGCACCGGGGAGCTGTTTTTT
TRBV7-9	14	NA	TRBJ2-2	NA	CASSSTLNTGELFF	TGTGCCAGCAGCTCAACTCTGAACACCGGGGAGCTGTTTTTT
TRBV4-1	16	NA	TRBJ2-7	once	CASSQELRPIVYEQYF	TGCGCCAGCAGCCAAGAATTACGGCCGATAGTCTACGAGCAGTACTTC
TRBV4-2	18	TRBD2	TRBJ2-7	NA	CASSQEDGSGGFIYEQYF	TGTGCCAGCAGCCAAGAGGATGGAAGCGGGGGGTTCATCTACGAGCAGTACTTC
TRBV9	15	TRBD2	TRBJ2-1	few	CASSKVAGAYNEQFF	TGTGCCAGCAGTAAGGTAGCGGGAGCCTACAATGAGCAGTTCTTC
TRBV7-2	14	TRBD2	TRBJ2-3	NA	CASGVSGGTDTQYF	TGTGCCAGCGGCGTTAGCGGGGGCACAGATACGCAGTATTTT
TRBV5-1	12	NA	TRBJ2-5	NA	CASSFDQETQYF	TGCGCCAGCAGCTTCGACCAAGAGACCCAGTACTTC
TRBV12-3/TRBV12-4	15	NA	TRBJ2-6	few	CASSSRSLWANVLTF	TGTGCCAGCAGTTCCCGGAGCCTGTGGGCCAACGTCCTGACTTTC
TRBV27	15	TRBD1	TRBJ1-5	NA	CASSRQGLSNQPQHF	TGTGCCAGCAGTCGACAGGGATTGAGCAATCAGCCCCAGCATTTT
TRBV10-2	15	TRBD1	TRBJ2-3	once	CVSSLTGGFTDTQYF	TGCGTCAGCAGCCTCACAGGGGGCTTTACAGATACGCAGTATTTT
TRBV12-3/TRBV12-4	16	TRBD1	TRBJ2-5	few	CASTRPDRGRGETQYF	TGTGCCAGCACCCGTCCCGACAGGGGGAGAGGGGAGACCCAGTACTTC
TRBV20-1	13	NA	TRBJ1-1	NA	CSASPGLRTEAFF	TGCAGTGCCTCGCCAGGGTTGAGGACTGAAGCTTTCTTT
TRBV12-3/TRBV12-4	14	NA	TRBJ1-2	NA	CASRLSGQHYGYTF	TGTGCCAGCAGACTGTCCGGGCAGCATTATGGCTACACCTTC
TRBV20-1	17	TRBD2	TRBJ2-3	NA	CSARDPSGGLSTDTQYF	TGCAGTGCTAGAGATCCTAGCGGGGGCCTTAGCACAGATACGCAGTATTTT
TRBV4-1	14	NA	TRBJ2-1	NA	CASSQDTGPPEQFF	TGCGCCAGCAGCCAAGATACGGGGCCCCCCGAGCAGTTCTTC
TRBV7-2	15	TRBD2	TRBJ2-5	NA	CASSLDPSGVKTQYF	TGTGCCAGCAGCTTAGATCCTAGCGGGGTAAAGACCCAGTACTTC
TRBV12-3/TRBV12-4	16	TRBD2	TRBJ2-3	few	CASSLPGTSGPDTQYF	TGTGCCAGCAGCCTACCCGGGACTAGCGGGCCAGATACGCAGTATTTT
TRBV28	15	TRBD1	TRBJ2-2	NA	CASIKDRGQTGELFF	TGTGCCAGCATCAAGGACAGGGGACAGACCGGGGAGCTGTTTTTT
TRBV3-1	15	NA	TRBJ2-7	NA	CASSQGLSISYEQYF	TGTGCCAGCAGCCAAGGGTTGAGTATATCCTACGAGCAGTACTTC
TRBV4-2	17	NA	TRBJ2-1	many	CASSQDRGGSHYNEQFF	TGTGCCAGCAGCCAAGATCGAGGAGGGAGCCATTACAATGAGCAGTTCTTC
TRBV7-9	14	NA	TRBJ2-5	NA	CASSFGYRGETQYF	TGTGCCAGCAGCTTCGGCTATAGAGGGGAGACCCAGTACTTC
TRBV12-3/TRBV12-4	12	NA	TRBJ1-2	many	CASSLSRRGYTF	TGTGCCAGCAGTTTATCCCGAAGGGGCTACACCTTC
TRBV20-1	16	TRBD2	TRBJ2-1	NA	CSATSGRGISYNEQFF	TGCAGTGCCACTAGCGGGAGGGGGATCTCCTACAATGAGCAGTTCTTC
TRBV9	14	NA	TRBJ1-2	NA	CASSGLQGRGGYTF	TGTGCCAGCAGCGGCCTCCAGGGGCGAGGTGGCTACACCTTC
TRBV6-1	13	NA	TRBJ2-1	NA	CASMEQTYNEQFF	TGTGCCAGCATGGAGCAAACCTACAATGAGCAGTTCTTC
TRBV20-1	11	NA	TRBJ2-1	NA	CSANIPSEQFF	TGCAGTGCTAATATACCAAGTGAGCAGTTCTTC
TRBV7-2	14	TRBD2	TRBJ2-7	NA	CASSSGSAPYEQYF	TGTGCCAGCTCTAGCGGGTCCGCACCCTACGAGCAGTACTTC
TRBV11-2	16	NA	TRBJ2-7	NA	CASSFSPALVVGEQYF	TGTGCCAGCAGCTTCTCCCCGGCTTTGGTGGTGGGCGAGCAGTACTTC
TRBV6-5	12	TRBD2	TRBJ2-4	NA	CVSKTSGNIQYF	TGTGTCAGCAAGACTAGCGGAAACATTCAGTACTTC
TRBV6-2/TRBV6-3	12	NA	TRBJ1-1	few	CASRGANTEAFF	TGTGCCAGCCGGGGGGCCAACACTGAAGCTTTCTTT